This T cell receptor (beta chain) was recovered during a study of cytomegalovirus exposure and HLA in healthy donors. Overall study results and limits: Some V segments, including TRBV6-2 and TRBV6-3, were excluded as indistinguishable.

Comment on this clone: Its specificity is not known.

The germline V gene encodes CDR1 SNHLY and CDR2 FYNNEI. Between the trimmed V and J ends, which lost 3 bases and 5 bases, there was a span of 10 bases. CDR3 size: 13 residues. With 60 Vbeta and 13 Jbeta primers, the PCR was carried out. The repertoire was sequenced with immunoSEQ multiplex PCR; TCRdb's copy has only in-frame clones and lacks some. The top ten clones hold about 4.5% of a sample with about 160,000 clones, 60% to 80% of them seen once. Specimen: PBMCs. This receptor was identified in a young man in good health and CMV-seropositive. The chain employs TRBV2 and TRBJ2-5; D perhaps matches TRBD1 (5 bases). The DNA of the CDR3 is TGTGCCAGCAGTGAGCAGGGCCCCGAGACCCAGTACTTC. Protein sequence: CASSEQGPETQYF.